A few counts support the clone carrying this T cell receptor (beta chain). The age range of participants was about 18 to 95 years, with residence in under 25 US areas. Grouping used clinical history reported by participants in a survey and questionnaire. This sample stems from a study of blood T cell repertoires in COVID-19. Here immunoSEQ multiplex PCR was the method, and the copy in TCRdb shows in-frame clones only, minus some. The data show 310,000 or so clones, roughly 86% seen once. This CDR3 has 16 amino acids. The V gene's germline CDR1 is MDHEN and CDR2 SYDVKM. V dropped 4 bases and J dropped 7; count of bases not matched to a gene: 10.

This receptor was taken from a woman under 30 who had recovered from COVID-19. The V gene is TRBV28, the J gene TRBJ2-1; 10 nucleotides line up with TRBD2. Material for sequencing was PBMCs or T cells enriched from blood (not recorded which). CDR3 nucleotides: TGTGCCAGCAGTTCACCTCTAGCGGGAGAGGGGAATGAGCAGTTCTTC. This codes for CASSSPLAGEGNEQFF.